The entry below gives a single T cell receptor (beta chain) sequence along with its context. Its cognate antigen is unknown. Profiled with immunoSEQ multiplex PCR; TCRdb holds only in-frame clones, not every one. The sample records some 80,000 clones, roughly four fifths being singletons. This sample is part of a study of T cell clones after liver transplantation. Study observations and caveats: The donor-reactive repertoire was only partly measurable in two subjects, lacking donor cells.

The TCR sequence derives from a human patient who received a liver transplant. These T cells may partly come from the graft donor. The source material was CD4+ T cells from blood, sampled 46 months after liver transplant.

The CDR3 sequence: CSAPPYGYTF. DNA for the CDR3: TGCAGTGCCCCCCCCTATGGCTACACCTTC. This rearrangement joins TRBV20-1 to TRBJ1-2; no firm D call. The V end was cut by 6 bases, the J end by 4 bases, with 6 bases between. The germline V gene encodes CDR1 DFQATT and CDR2 SNEGSKA (reference sequence). There are 10 residues in the CDR3.